The 6 T cell receptor beta chains presented below share a single source sample, sequenced in a study of Graves' ophthalmopathy and Graves' hyperthyroidism. CDR3 regions of TCR beta were amplified from RNA transcripts. The first-round RT-PCR employed HTBI primers together with the Qiagen OneStep RT-PCR kit. A multiplex PCR was then performed as the second round. One entry per CDR3 protein, called by TCRdb with MiXCR from the multiplex PCR reads. Here the sample spans about 380,000 distinct CDR3 sequences, 15% to 17% being singletons. Sample: peripheral blood. All receptors come from a woman under 30 with stable Graves' hyperthyroidism.

V and J are TRBV5-1 and TRBJ2-7, with D hard to call. The CDR3 extends over 12 amino acids. CDR1 is SGHRS, CDR2 YFSETQ, per germline. Trimming removed 6 bases from V and 3 bases from J, with 10 bases in between. CDR3 sequence (DNA): TGCGCCAGCACGGACCAGAGCTACGAGCAGTACTTC. This sequence encodes CASTDQSYEQYF.

This clonotype has just a few counts. The chain has TRBV9 and TRBJ1-5, with 7 bases lining up with TRBD1. With V trimmed by 4 bases and J by 6 bases, 10 bases remained unmatched. This CDR3 has 15 amino acids. CDR1 SGDLS and CDR2 YYNGEE come from the germline V gene. CDR3 in amino acids: CASSSRGLEGQPQHF. Here the CDR3 DNA reads TGTGCCAGCAGCTCAAGGGGGCTTGAAGGTCAGCCCCAGCATTTT.

This clonotype has just a few counts. The V gene is TRBV6-4, the J gene TRBJ2-1; 10 bases fit TRBD2. V trimming: 6 bases; J trimming: 0 bases; junction bases outside the gene matches: 8. The CDR3 covers 17 residues. CDR1 MRHNA and CDR2 SNTAGT come from the germline V gene. DNA of the CDR3: TGTGCCAGCAGGGCGACTAGCGGGTCTAGCTCCTACAATGAGCAGTTCTTC. This gives the protein CASRATSGSSSYNEQFF.

This clonotype has only a few counts. J is TRBJ2-2 and V is TRBV12-5; 8 positions match TRBD2. Germline loops: CDR1 LGHNT, CDR2 FRNRAP. J was trimmed by 8 bases and V by 9 bases; bases with no gene match: 11. This CDR3 contains 14 residues. CDR3 protein: CASRRGGMAGELFF. CDR3 sequence (DNA): TGTGCTAGCCGCCGGGGGGGCATGGCAGGGGAGCTGTTTTTT.

This clonotype was seen repeatedly, ten times or more. The V call is TRBV6-2 or TRBV6-3, the J call TRBJ1-2; TRBD1 aligns across 7 bases. The CDR3 totals 13 residues. Germline V lookup: CDR1 MNHEY, CDR2 SVGEGT. The ends lost 7 bases at V and 4 bases at J; junction bases unmatched: 6. The CDR3: CASIRAGGYGYTF. Here the CDR3 DNA reads TGTGCCAGCATCCGGGCAGGGGGCTATGGCTACACCTTC.

The chain is built from TRBV20-1 and TRBJ2-7; tentative D call: TRBD1 (6 bases). V gave up 5 bases and J gave up 6 bases, with 17 bases separating them. Germline V lookup: CDR1 DFQATT, CDR2 SNEGSKA (reference sequence). The CDR3 spans 13 residues. CDR3 DNA sequence: TGCAGTGCTGGAACAGGTGGGGGCTCCGAGCAGTACTTC. Amino acids: CSAGTGGGSEQYF.